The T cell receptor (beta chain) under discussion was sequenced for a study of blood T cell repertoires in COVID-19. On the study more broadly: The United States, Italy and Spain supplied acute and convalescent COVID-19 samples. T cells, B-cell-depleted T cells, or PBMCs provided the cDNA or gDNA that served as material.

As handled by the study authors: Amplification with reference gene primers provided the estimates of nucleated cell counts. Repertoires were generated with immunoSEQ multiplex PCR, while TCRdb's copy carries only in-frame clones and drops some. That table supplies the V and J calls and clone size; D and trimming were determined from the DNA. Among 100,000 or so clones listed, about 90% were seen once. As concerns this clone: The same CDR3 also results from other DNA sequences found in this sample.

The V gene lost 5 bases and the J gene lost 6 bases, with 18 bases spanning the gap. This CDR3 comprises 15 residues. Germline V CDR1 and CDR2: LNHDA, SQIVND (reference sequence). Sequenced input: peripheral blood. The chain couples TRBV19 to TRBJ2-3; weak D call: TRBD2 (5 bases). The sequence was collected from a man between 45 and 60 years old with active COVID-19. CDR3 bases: TGTGCCAGTAGTCCCGGGCGGGTTTGGGAGGATACGCAGTATTTT. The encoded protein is CASSPGRVWEDTQYF. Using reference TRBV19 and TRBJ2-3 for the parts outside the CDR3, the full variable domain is DGGITQSPKYLFRKEGQNVTLSCEQNLNHDAMYWYRQDPGQGLRLIYYSQIVNDFQKGDIAEGYSVSREKKESFPLTVTSAQKNPTAFYLCASSPGRVWEDTQYFGPGTRLTVL.